What follows describes a single T cell receptor (beta chain). Its antigen is currently unknown. CDR3 length: 12 residues. V shed 7 bases and J shed 2 bases, with 10 bases lying between them. Germline V gives CDR1 SQVTM, CDR2 ANQGSEA. Every bit of the isolated RNA underwent reverse transcription, so sequencing read expressed TCRB transcripts. Data came from immunoSEQ multiplex PCR; TCRdb stores just in-frame clones and leaves some out. The sample yields 900,000 or so clones, 15% to 20% seen once. The sample is drawn from a study of beta chain features in type 1 diabetes. Study in general: Age and gender were similar between patients and healthy donors, as were cell yields.

Overall study findings and caveats: PCR might favor shorter templates, equally in patients and controls.

This clonotype was obtained from a woman between 18 and 29 years old in good health. The sample taken for sequencing was naive CD4+ T cells from blood. V usage is TRBV29-1 and J usage is TRBJ2-3; D not certain. This chain's CDR3 is CSASRLTDTQYF. The DNA for the CDR3 is TGCAGCGCATCAAGACTCACAGATACGCAGTATTTT.